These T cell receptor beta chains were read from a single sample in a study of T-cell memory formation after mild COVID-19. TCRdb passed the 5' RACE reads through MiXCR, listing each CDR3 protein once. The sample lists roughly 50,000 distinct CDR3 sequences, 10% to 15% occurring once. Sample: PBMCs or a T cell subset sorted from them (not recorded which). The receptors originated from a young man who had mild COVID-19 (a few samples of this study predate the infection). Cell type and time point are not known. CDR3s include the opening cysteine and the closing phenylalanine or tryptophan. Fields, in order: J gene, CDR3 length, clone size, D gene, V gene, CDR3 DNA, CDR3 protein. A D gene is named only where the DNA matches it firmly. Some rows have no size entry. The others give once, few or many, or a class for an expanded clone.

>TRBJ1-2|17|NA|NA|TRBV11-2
TGTGCCAGCAGCCCAACTGCAGGGATCCCGACCAACTATGGCTACACCTTC
CASSPTAGIPTNYGYTF
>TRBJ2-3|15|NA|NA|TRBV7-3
TGTGCCAGCAGCTTAACGCGGGTTGTGTCAGATACGCAGTATTTT
CASSLTRVVSDTQYF
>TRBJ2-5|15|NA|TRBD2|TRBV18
TGTGCCAGCTCACCGGGACTAGCGGGTATGGAGACCCAGTACTTC
CASSPGLAGMETQYF
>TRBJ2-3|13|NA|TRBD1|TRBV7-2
TGTGCCAGCAGCTCCATGGACAGGTCACGGCAGTATTTT
CASSSMDRSRQYF
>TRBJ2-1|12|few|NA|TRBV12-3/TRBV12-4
TGTGCCAGTGCCCCGATTGGCAATGAGCAGTTCTTC
CASAPIGNEQFF
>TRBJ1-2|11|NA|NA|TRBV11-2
TGTGCCAGCCGGAAGAGCTATGGCTACACCTTC
CASRKSYGYTF
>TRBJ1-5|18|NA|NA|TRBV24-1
TGTGCCACCAGTGAAACTACCGGGACATCTTATAGCAATCAGCCCCAGCATTTT
CATSETTGTSYSNQPQHF
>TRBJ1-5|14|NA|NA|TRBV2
TGTGCCAGCAGTGAGGAAGGGTCAGGTCAGCCCCAGCATTTT
CASSEEGSGQPQHF
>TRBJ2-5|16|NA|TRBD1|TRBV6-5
TGTGCCAGCAGTTACCGGACAGGGGAGAGGCCAGAGACCCAGTACTTC
CASSYRTGERPETQYF
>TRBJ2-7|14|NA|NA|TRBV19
TGTGCCAGTAGTATGGACTTGATGAACTACGAGCAGTACTTC
CASSMDLMNYEQYF
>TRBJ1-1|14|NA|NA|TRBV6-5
TGTGCCAGCAGTCCCTCGGGGGCCGACACTGAAGCTTTCTTT
CASSPSGADTEAFF
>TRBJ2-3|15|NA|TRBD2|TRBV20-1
TGCAGTGCAAGAACCGGGCGGGGGGACACAGATACGCAGTATTTT
CSARTGRGDTDTQYF
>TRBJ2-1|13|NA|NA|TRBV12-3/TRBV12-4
TGTGCCAGCAGTCTACGACTGGGGAATGAGCAGTTCTTC
CASSLRLGNEQFF
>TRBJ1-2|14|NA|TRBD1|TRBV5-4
TGTGCCAGCAGCTCCTGGACAGGGCCCCTTGGCTACACCTTC
CASSSWTGPLGYTF
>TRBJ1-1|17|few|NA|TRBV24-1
TGTGCCACCAGTGATTTTGCAGGGGAGGGGGATGTGACTGAAGCTTTCTTT
CATSDFAGEGDVTEAFF
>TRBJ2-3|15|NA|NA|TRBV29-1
TGCAGCGTTGATCATCGGACAGCCCCCACAGATACGCAGTATTTT
CSVDHRTAPTDTQYF